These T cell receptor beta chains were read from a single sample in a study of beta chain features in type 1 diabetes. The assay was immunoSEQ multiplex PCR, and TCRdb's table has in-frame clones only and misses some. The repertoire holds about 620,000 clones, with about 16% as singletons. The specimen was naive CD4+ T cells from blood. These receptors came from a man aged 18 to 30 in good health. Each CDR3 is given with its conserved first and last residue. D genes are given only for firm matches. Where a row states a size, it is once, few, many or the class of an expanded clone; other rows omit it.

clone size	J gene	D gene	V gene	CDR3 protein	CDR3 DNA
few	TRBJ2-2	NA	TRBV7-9	CASSPRPGELFF	TGTGCCAGCAGCCCCCGTCCCGGGGAGCTGTTTTTT
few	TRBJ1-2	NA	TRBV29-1	CSVGGGWDYGYTF	TGCAGCGTTGGCGGGGGCTGGGACTATGGCTACACCTTC
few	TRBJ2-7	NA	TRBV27	CASSFRRSSYEQYF	TGTGCCAGCAGTTTCCGTCGAAGCTCCTACGAGCAGTACTTC
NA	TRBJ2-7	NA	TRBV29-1	CSVAVLYEQYF	TGCAGCGTTGCGGTCTTATACGAGCAGTACTTC
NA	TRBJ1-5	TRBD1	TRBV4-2	CASSPGYDRGWQPQHF	TGTGCCAGCAGCCCTGGATATGACAGGGGCTGGCAGCCCCAGCATTTT
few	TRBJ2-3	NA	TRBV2	CASSEAQRASTDTQYF	TGTGCCAGCAGTGAAGCGCAGCGGGCTAGCACAGATACGCAGTATTTT
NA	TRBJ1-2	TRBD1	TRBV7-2	CASSQGLGGDYGYTF	TGTGCCAGCAGCCAAGGTCTAGGGGGCGACTATGGCTACACCTTC
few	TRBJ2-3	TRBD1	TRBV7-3	CASSRGGGPSTDTQYF	TGTGCCAGCAGTCGAGGGGGCGGGCCCAGCACAGATACGCAGTATTTT
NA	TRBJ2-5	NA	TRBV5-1	CASSLSTGIQETQYF	TGCGCCAGCAGCTTGTCAACAGGGATCCAAGAGACCCAGTACTTC
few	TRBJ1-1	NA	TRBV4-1	CASSQVNGRNTEAFF	TGCGCCAGCAGCCAGGTAAACGGGAGGAACACTGAAGCTTTCTTT
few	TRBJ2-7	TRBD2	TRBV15	CATSRDGRGFYEQYF	TGTGCCACCAGCAGAGATGGGCGGGGGTTCTACGAGCAGTACTTC
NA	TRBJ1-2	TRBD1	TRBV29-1	CSVVGQGSSGYTF	TGCAGCGTTGTGGGACAGGGATCTAGTGGCTACACCTTC
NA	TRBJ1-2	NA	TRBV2	CASRRNFYGYTF	TGTGCCAGCAGGCGGAATTTCTATGGCTACACCTTC
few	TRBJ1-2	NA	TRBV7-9	CASSLPQDRGYTF	TGTGCCAGCAGCTTGCCACAGGATCGCGGCTACACCTTC
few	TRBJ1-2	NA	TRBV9	CASSVSNYGYTF	TGTGCCAGCAGCGTATCAAACTATGGCTACACCTTC
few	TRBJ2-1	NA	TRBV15	CATSRAGRGSSYNEQFF	TGTGCCACCAGCAGAGCGGGTAGAGGGAGCTCCTACAATGAGCAGTTCTTC
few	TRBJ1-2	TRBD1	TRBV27	CASSPTGDYGYTF	TGTGCCAGCAGCCCGACAGGGGATTATGGCTACACCTTC
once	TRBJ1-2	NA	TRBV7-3	CASSFGQNYGYTF	TGTGCCAGCAGCTTCGGACAAAACTATGGCTACACCTTC
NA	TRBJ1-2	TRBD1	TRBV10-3	CAIRGTGPLATINYGYTF	TGTGCCATCAGAGGGACAGGGCCACTTGCCACCATTAACTATGGCTACACCTTC
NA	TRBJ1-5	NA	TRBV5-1	CASSWGGGDQPQHF	TGCGCCAGCAGCTGGGGAGGAGGGGATCAGCCCCAGCATTTT
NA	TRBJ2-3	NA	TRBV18	CASSPIDTDTQYF	TGTGCCAGCTCACCGATAGACACAGATACGCAGTATTTT
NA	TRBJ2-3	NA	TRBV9	CASSVGLDTQYF	TGTGCCAGCAGCGTGGGGCTGGATACGCAGTATTTT
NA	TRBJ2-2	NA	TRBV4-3	CASSQEVGRWAGELFF	TGCGCCAGCAGCCAAGAGGTTGGCAGATGGGCCGGGGAGCTGTTTTTT
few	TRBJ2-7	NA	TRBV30	CAWSGTGEAGFPLVAYEQYF	TGTGCCTGGAGTGGAACAGGAGAGGCAGGCTTCCCCTTAGTGGCCTACGAGCAGTACTTC
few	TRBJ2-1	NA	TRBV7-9	CASSLDGGGSYNEQFF	TGTGCCAGCAGCTTAGATGGAGGGGGGTCCTACAATGAGCAGTTCTTC
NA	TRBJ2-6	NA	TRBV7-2	CASSRGQISGANVLTF	TGTGCCAGCAGCCGTGGACAGATCTCTGGGGCCAACGTCCTGACTTTC
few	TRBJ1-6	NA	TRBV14	CASSQDPGAGYNSPLHF	TGTGCCAGCAGCCAAGATCCGGGGGCGGGGTATAATTCACCCCTCCACTTT
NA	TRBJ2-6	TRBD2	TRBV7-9	CASSRGLAGSSGANVLTF	TGTGCCAGCAGCCGAGGACTAGCGGGGTCCTCTGGGGCCAACGTCCTGACTTTC
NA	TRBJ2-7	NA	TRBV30	CAWSVSGWEQYF	TGTGCCTGGAGTGTGTCAGGGTGGGAGCAGTACTTC
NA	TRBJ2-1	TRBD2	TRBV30	CAWRTSGSPEQFF	TGTGCCTGGAGGACTAGCGGGAGCCCTGAGCAGTTCTTC
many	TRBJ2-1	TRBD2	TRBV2	CASSEQTSAYNEQFF	TGTGCCAGCAGTGAACAGACTAGCGCCTACAATGAGCAGTTCTTC
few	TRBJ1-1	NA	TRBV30	CAWSGSPATNTEAFF	TGTGCCTGGAGTGGCAGCCCAGCGACGAACACTGAAGCTTTCTTT
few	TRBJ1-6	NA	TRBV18	CASSRQDNSPLHF	TGTGCCAGCTCTCGGCAGGACAATTCACCCCTCCACTTT
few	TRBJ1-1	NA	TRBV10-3	CAIRSTGANTEAFF	TGTGCCATCAGGAGCACGGGGGCGAACACTGAAGCTTTCTTT
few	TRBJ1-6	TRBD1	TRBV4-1	CASSQVGTGTSPLHF	TGCGCCAGCAGCCAAGTTGGGACAGGGACCTCACCCCTCCACTTT
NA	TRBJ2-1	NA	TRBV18	CASSPWTSSSYNEQFF	TGTGCCAGCTCACCTTGGACCAGTAGCTCCTACAATGAGCAGTTCTTC
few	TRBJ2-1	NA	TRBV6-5	CASSPGTAPYNEQFF	TGTGCCAGCAGCCCCGGGACTGCCCCCTACAATGAGCAGTTCTTC